This TCR beta chain stems from a study of T cells in Graves' hyperthyroidism and ophthalmopathy. The source material, RNA transcripts, was used to amplify TCR beta CDR3 regions. Using the HTBI primer set, a first-round RT-PCR was run on the TCR CDR3. TCRdb redid the calling of the multiplex PCR reads with MiXCR, one entry per CDR3 protein. Counted here are more than 450,000 distinct CDR3 sequences, about 20% occurring once; the ten biggest clones make up about 45%. Germline V gene data show CDR1 as KGHSH and CDR2 as LQKENI. Trimming left V 2 bases short and J 4 bases short, with 15 bases between. The length of the CDR3 is 16 residues.

The chain couples TRBV18 to TRBJ2-1, with TRBD1 as a possible D gene (5 bases). This receptor was taken from a man between 40 and 49 years old with Graves' ophthalmopathy. Sequenced material: blood. DNA for the CDR3: TGTGCCAGCTCACCATTGCCCAGGGTCACTTACAATGAGCAGTTCTTC. As protein: CASSPLPRVTYNEQFF.